This TCR beta chain emerged from a study of cytomegalovirus exposure and HLA in healthy donors. The PCR made use of 60 Vbeta and 13 Jbeta primers. This table comes from immunoSEQ multiplex PCR, and its TCRdb copy is limited to in-frame clones, with some not included. The data show 100,000 to 150,000 clones, approximately 82% seen once. General study findings and limits: Follow-up analysis later connected one missense variant in DCLRE1C with trimming of TCR beta V- and J-genes. 150 or so TCR beta chains were listed as cytomegalovirus-associated. After further analysis at a later stage, roughly 15,000 TCR beta sequences were associated with HLA alleles at 0.05 false discovery rate. An analysis that came later showed most CMV-associated TCR beta chains appearing HLA-restricted.

Note on this clone: Its specificity is not known.

The CDR3 consists of 15 residues. Trimming took off 1 base at V and 5 bases at J, with 12 bases between the two ends. Germline loops: CDR1 SEHNR, CDR2 FQNEAQ (reference sequence). Material: PBMCs. The TCR originated in a female donor in good health and CMV-seronegative. This chain links TRBV7-9 with TRBJ2-1, with D tentatively TRBD1 (6 bases). CDR3 sequence (DNA): TGTGCCAGCAGCTTAGGGGCAGGGGCCCACAATGAGCAGTTCTTC. As protein: CASSLGAGAHNEQFF.